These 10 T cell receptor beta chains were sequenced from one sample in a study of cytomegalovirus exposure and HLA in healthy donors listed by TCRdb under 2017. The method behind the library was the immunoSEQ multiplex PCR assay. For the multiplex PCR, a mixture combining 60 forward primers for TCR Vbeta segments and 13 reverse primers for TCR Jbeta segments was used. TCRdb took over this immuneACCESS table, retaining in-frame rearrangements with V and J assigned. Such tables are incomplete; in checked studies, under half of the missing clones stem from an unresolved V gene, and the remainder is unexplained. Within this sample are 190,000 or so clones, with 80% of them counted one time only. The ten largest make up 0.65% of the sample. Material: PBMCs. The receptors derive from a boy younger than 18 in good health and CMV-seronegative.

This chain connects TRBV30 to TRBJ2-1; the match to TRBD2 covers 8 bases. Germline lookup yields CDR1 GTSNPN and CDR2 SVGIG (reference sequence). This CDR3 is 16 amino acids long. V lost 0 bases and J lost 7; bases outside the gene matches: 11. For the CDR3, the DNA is TGTGCCTGGAGTGTCAATTGGAAACTAGCGGCAAATGAGCAGTTCTTC. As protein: CAWSVNWKLAANEQFF.

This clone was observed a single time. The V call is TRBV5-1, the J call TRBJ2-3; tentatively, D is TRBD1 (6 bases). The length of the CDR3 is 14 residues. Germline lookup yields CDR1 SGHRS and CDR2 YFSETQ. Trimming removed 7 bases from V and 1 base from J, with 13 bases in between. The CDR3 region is CASLRGEGTDTQYF. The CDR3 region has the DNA TGCGCCAGCCTCAGGGGAGAAGGCACAGATACGCAGTATTTT.

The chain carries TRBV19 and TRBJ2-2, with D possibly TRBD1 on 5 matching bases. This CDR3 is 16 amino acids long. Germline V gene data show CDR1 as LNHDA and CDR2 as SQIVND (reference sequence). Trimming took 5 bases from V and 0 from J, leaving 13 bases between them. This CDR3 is CASSLRTRANTGELFF. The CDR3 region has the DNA TGTGCCAGTAGTCTCAGGACACGTGCGAACACCGGGGAGCTGTTTTTT. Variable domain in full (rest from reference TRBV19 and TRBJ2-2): DGGITQSPKYLFRKEGQNVTLSCEQNLNHDAMYWYRQDPGQGLRLIYYSQIVNDFQKGDIAEGYSVSREKKESFPLTVTSAQKNPTAFYLCASSLRTRANTGELFFGEGSRLTVL.

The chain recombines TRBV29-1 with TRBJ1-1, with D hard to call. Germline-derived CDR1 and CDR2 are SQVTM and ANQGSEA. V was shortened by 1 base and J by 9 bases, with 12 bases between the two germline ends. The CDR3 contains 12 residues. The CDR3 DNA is TGCAGCGTTGAAGTCTCCTTTACACAAGCTTTCTTT. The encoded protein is CSVEVSFTQAFF.

DNA of the CDR3: TGTGCCAGCTCACCACAAGGGGACAGAAAGGGCTACACCTTC. Protein product: CASSPQGDRKGYTF. The V gene is TRBV18, the J gene TRBJ1-2, with TRBD1 matching over 7 bases. The trim removed 1 base at V and 8 bases at J, leaving 7 bases unmatched. Germline V CDR1 and CDR2: KGHSH, LQKENI. The CDR3 extends over 14 amino acids.

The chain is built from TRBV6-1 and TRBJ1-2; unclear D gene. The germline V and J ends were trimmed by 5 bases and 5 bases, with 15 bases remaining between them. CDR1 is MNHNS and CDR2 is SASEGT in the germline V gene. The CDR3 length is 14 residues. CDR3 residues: CASSYSGALYGYTF. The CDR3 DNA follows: TGTGCCAGCAGTTATTCAGGCGCGCTATATGGCTACACCTTC.

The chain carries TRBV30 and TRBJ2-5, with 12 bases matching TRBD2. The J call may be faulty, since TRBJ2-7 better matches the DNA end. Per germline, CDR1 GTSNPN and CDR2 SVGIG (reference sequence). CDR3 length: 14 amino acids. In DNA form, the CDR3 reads TGTGCCTGGAGTCGACTAGCGGGAGTCTCCGAGCAGTACTTC. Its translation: CAWSRLAGVSEQYF.

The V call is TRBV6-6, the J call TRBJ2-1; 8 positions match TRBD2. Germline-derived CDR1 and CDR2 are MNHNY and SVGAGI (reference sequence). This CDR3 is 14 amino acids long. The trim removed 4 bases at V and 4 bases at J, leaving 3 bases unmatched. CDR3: CASSSAGEYNEQFF. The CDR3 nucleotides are TGTGCCAGCAGTTCAGCGGGAGAGTACAATGAGCAGTTCTTC.

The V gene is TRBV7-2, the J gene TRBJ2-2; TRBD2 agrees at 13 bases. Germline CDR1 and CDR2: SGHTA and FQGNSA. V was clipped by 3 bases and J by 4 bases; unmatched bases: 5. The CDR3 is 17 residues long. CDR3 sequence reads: CASSFGLAGVSTGELFF. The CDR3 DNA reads TGTGCCAGCAGCTTCGGACTAGCGGGGGTGAGCACCGGGGAGCTGTTTTTT.

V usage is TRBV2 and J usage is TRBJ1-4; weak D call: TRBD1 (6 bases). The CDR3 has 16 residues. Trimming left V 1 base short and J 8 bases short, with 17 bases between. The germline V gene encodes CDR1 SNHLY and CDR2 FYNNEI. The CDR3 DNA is TGTGCCAGCAGTGAAGAGGTGGGGTACAGGGTCGAAAAACTGTTTTTT. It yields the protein CASSEEVGYRVEKLFF.